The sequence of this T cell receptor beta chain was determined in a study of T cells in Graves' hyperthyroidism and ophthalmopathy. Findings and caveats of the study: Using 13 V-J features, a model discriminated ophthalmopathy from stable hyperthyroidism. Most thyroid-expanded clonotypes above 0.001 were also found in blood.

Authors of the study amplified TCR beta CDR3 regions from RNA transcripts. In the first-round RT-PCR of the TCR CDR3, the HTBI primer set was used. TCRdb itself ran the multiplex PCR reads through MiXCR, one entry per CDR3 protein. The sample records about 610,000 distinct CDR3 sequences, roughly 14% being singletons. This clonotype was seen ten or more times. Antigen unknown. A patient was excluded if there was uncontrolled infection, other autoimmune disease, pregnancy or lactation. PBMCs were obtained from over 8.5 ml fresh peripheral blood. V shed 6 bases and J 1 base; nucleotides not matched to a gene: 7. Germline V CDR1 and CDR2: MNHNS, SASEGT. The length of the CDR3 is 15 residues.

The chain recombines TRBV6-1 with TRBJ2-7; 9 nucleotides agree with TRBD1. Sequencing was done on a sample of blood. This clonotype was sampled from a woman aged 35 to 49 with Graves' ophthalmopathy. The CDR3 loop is CASRSPGQGSYEQYF. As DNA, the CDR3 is TGTGCCAGCAGAAGTCCGGGACAGGGTTCCTACGAGCAGTACTTC.